This T cell receptor (beta chain) is from a study of T-cell reconstitution after alpha-beta-depleted transplantation in children. Using unique molecular identifiers, the investigators prepared the TCRbeta library. A single record per CDR3 protein comes from TCRdb applying MiXCR to the PCR reads. Among about 440,000 distinct CDR3 sequences listed, over 40% were seen once. CDR1 DFQATT and CDR2 SNEGSKA come from the germline V gene (reference sequence). Trimming removed 8 bases from V and 5 bases from J; junction bases left unmatched: 17. The length of the CDR3 is 15 residues. The sample was PBMCs, taken before TCRalphabeta/CD19-depleted stem cell transplant. The rearrangement joins TRBV20-1 to TRBJ2-7, with TRBD2 matching over 8 bases. The TCR originated in a girl aged 2 to 10 with aplastic anemia, due to receive a stem cell transplant. The CDR3 protein is CSPYATSGPKNEQYF. In nucleotides, the CDR3 is TGCAGTCCCTACGCCACTAGCGGACCAAAGAACGAGCAGTACTTC.